The text below deals with one T cell receptor (beta chain). Its specificity is not known. The data were obtained in a study of radiation and T cells in renal cell carcinoma. Study results and limitations: Pretreatment tumor biopsies were lacking, so baseline clonotypes are unknown.

Time point specified: blood 4 weeks post-SBRT, at nephrectomy. This sample's treatment: 15 Gy SBRT to primary tumor, nephrectomy 4 weeks later. Nephrectomy followed 15 Gy stereotactic body radiation by 4 weeks. This renal cell carcinoma was of the clear cell type. The method was immunoSEQ multiplex PCR; TCRdb's version includes in-frame clones alone and lacks a portion of them. The repertoire includes around 140,000 clones, around 88% of them detected once, and 17% sits in the top ten. The sample consisted of blood, taken from a patient whose treatment included radiotherapy and nephrectomy. The sequence was obtained from a woman in her forties or fifties with renal cell carcinoma.

The chain's CDR3 is CASSPSPPLQEQYF. The CDR3, as DNA: TGCGCCAGCAGCCCCTCTCCGCCACTACAAGAGCAGTACTTC. This sequence joins TRBV5-1 and TRBJ2-7; D remains unclear. Germline CDR1 and CDR2: SGHRS and YFSETQ. This CDR3 contains 14 residues. Trimming removed 4 bases at V and 7 bases at J, with 18 bases between.